This T cell receptor beta chain was captured by sequencing in a study of cytomegalovirus exposure and HLA in healthy donors. Looking at the study overall: Most donors, more than 80% of more than 300 genotyped, fell in the Caucasian-associated ancestry cluster.

The primer mix had 60 Vbeta and 13 Jbeta primers. This table comes from immunoSEQ multiplex PCR, and its TCRdb copy is limited to in-frame clones, with some not included. The repertoire holds some 70,000 clones, 78% seen once, with 7.8% in the top ten. As to this clone: Its antigen is undetermined.

Per germline, CDR1 ENHRY and CDR2 SYGVKD. The CDR3 has 16 residues. V was pared by 4 bases and J by 0 bases, with 5 bases of the junction left unmatched. Whole-study results and caveats: A cluster of highly shared sequence variants was likely a sequencing artifact.

J is TRBJ1-3 and V is TRBV10-3; TRBD1 agrees at 8 bases. This TCR derives from a man between 18 and 35 years old in good health and CMV-seropositive. Sequences were obtained from PBMCs. Here the CDR3 reads CAISATGDSSGNTIYF. In nucleotides, the CDR3 is TGTGCCATCAGTGCGACAGGGGATAGCTCTGGAAACACCATATATTTT.